A single sample gave rise to the 30 T cell receptor beta chains below, sequenced in a study of T cells in localized non-small cell lung cancer. The repertoire was sequenced with immunoSEQ multiplex PCR; TCRdb's copy has only in-frame clones and lacks some. The table has 20,000 to 25,000 clones, around nine tenths seen once. Specimen: peripheral blood, collected before any cancer treatment. These receptor sequences come from a male donor aged 60 or over with stage I lung adenocarcinoma.

This chain joins TRBV6-6 and TRBJ1-1, with 8 bases aligning to TRBD1. The germline V gene has CDR1 MNHNY and CDR2 SVGAGI (reference sequence). The CDR3 is made up of 11 amino acids. The J segment lost 11 bases and the V segment lost 8 bases, leaving 7 bases of the junction unmatched. CDR3 nucleotides: TGTGCCAGCTCCAAACAGGGGGAGGCTTTCTTT. Translating it yields CASSKQGEAFF.

The chain recombines TRBV20-1 with TRBJ2-1; weak D call: TRBD2 (5 bases). From germline, CDR1 is DFQATT and CDR2 SNEGSKA (reference sequence). V was shortened by 6 bases and J by 14 bases, with 14 bases between the two germline ends. The CDR3 consists of 10 residues. The CDR3 DNA sequence: TGCAGTGCCGAACTAGTCCCTAAGTTCTTC. It specifies CSAELVPKFF.

V is TRBV6-1 and J is TRBJ2-5; D may match TRBD1 or TRBD2 (5 bases each). Deletions cut 1 base from V and 5 bases from J, with 8 bases between. CDR3 length: 13 residues. The germline gives CDR1 MNHNS, CDR2 SASEGT. The CDR3 DNA reads TGTGCCAGCAGTGAAGTGTGGGGGGAGACCCAGTACTTC. It specifies CASSEVWGETQYF.

The gene calls are TRBV28 and TRBJ2-2, with 9 bases identical to TRBD1. The CDR3 totals 14 residues. The germline V gene has CDR1 MDHEN and CDR2 SYDVKM. The V segment lost 7 bases and the J segment 1 base; nucleotides outside the gene matches: 1. The CDR3 is CASKGQGNTGELFF. The CDR3 DNA reads TGTGCCAGCAAGGGACAGGGGAACACCGGGGAGCTGTTTTTT. Variable domain in full (rest from reference TRBV28 and TRBJ2-2): DVKVTQSSRYLVKRTGEKVFLECVQDMDHENMFWYRQDPGLGLRLIYFSYDVKMKEKGDIPEGYSVSREKKERFSLILESASTNQTSMYLCASKGQGNTGELFFGEGSRLTVL.

This rearrangement joins TRBV9 to TRBJ1-1; D gene unclear. Germline assignment: CDR1 SGDLS and CDR2 YYNGEE. CDR3 length: 13 residues. V lost 0 bases, J lost 2 bases, and 5 bases lay in between. CDR3 sequence reads: CASSVGTNTEAFF. As DNA, the CDR3 is TGTGCCAGCAGCGTAGGAACAAACACTGAAGCTTTCTTT.

This rearrangement joins TRBV19 to TRBJ1-2; 8 bases map to TRBD1. The CDR3 has 13 residues. Germline CDR1 is LNHDA and CDR2 is SQIVND (reference sequence). With 5 bases clipped from V and 12 bases from J, the junction kept 11 bases outside the gene matches. CDR3 residues: CASSLGQGPGDTF. CDR3 sequence (DNA): TGTGCCAGTAGTCTCGGACAGGGCCCCGGGGACACCTTC.

The chain uses TRBV4-2 and TRBJ2-2, with D possibly matching TRBD1 (7 bases). The CDR3 extends over 16 amino acids. V lost 1 base and J 6 bases, leaving 15 bases between the germline ends. Germline V gene lookup returns CDR1 LGHNA and CDR2 YNFKEQ. CDR3: CASSQASRGEAGELFF. The DNA for the CDR3 is TGTGCCAGCAGCCAAGCAAGCAGGGGGGAGGCCGGGGAGCTGTTTTTT.

The chain recombines TRBV28 with TRBJ2-1, with 11 bases aligning to TRBD2. V lost 11 bases to trimming and J lost 5 bases; unmatched junction nucleotides: 8. Germline assignment: CDR1 MDHEN and CDR2 SYDVKM. CDR3 length: 14 amino acids. The CDR3 DNA reads TGTGCCGGACAGACTAGCGGGATAAACAATGAGCAGTTCTTC. Translated: CAGQTSGINNEQFF.

CDR3 coding DNA: TGTGCCATCACTAGCGGGGTGGTTAACGAGCAGTACTTC. Translation gives CAITSGVVNEQYF. The chain recombines TRBV10-3 with TRBJ2-7, with 9 bases matching TRBD2. The CDR3 totals 13 residues. Germline-derived CDR1 and CDR2 are ENHRY and SYGVKD. Trimming at V came to 7 bases and at J to 5 bases, leaving 6 bases not matched to a gene.

The chain employs TRBV9 and TRBJ2-3, with D perhaps TRBD1 or TRBD2 (5 bases each). V lost 3 bases and J lost 3, with 11 bases in between. The CDR3 has 14 amino acids. Germline V gives CDR1 SGDLS, CDR2 YYNGEE. CDR3 nucleotide sequence: TGTGCCAGCAGCGCACAGGACTTTACAGATACGCAGTATTTT. As protein: CASSAQDFTDTQYF.

The chain carries TRBV30 and TRBJ2-2; D is possibly TRBD1 (5 bases). Trimming removed 1 base from V and 5 bases from J, with 5 bases in between. The CDR3 length is 12 residues. Germline V gene data show CDR1 as GTSNPN and CDR2 as SVGIG (reference sequence). CDR3 sequence (DNA): TGTGCCTGGAGTGAGGGGACCGGGGAGCTGTTTTTT. Its protein product is CAWSEGTGELFF.

This clone occurred a few times. The genes are TRBV4-3 and TRBJ2-5; the match to TRBD1 covers 7 bases. J gave up 5 bases and V 4 bases, and 7 bases lay outside the gene matches. Germline V gives CDR1 LGHNA, CDR2 YSLEER. The length of the CDR3 is 14 residues. The CDR3 spells CASSRDRADETQYF. In DNA form, the CDR3 reads TGCGCCAGCAGCCGCGACAGGGCGGATGAGACCCAGTACTTC.

The chain uses TRBV29-1 and TRBJ1-2, with 7 nucleotides matching TRBD1. Germline trimming cut 6 bases from V and 6 bases from J; bases unmatched to any gene: 10. CDR3 length: 13 amino acids. The V gene's germline CDR1 is SQVTM and CDR2 ANQGSEA. The CDR3 nucleotides read TGCAGCGTCGTGTTACAGGGGAAGGATGGCTACACCTTC. Translating gives CSVVLQGKDGYTF.

This rearrangement joins TRBV19 to TRBJ1-1; TRBD1 aligns across 10 bases. Germline CDR1 is LNHDA and CDR2 is SQIVND (reference sequence). CDR3 length: 16 amino acids. With 3 bases clipped from V and 5 bases from J, the junction kept 9 bases outside the gene matches. CDR3 region: CASSIGTGVLLTEAFF. CDR3 DNA: TGTGCCAGTAGTATCGGGACAGGGGTCTTGCTGACTGAAGCTTTCTTT.

This chain connects TRBV11-2 to TRBJ1-3, with TRBD1 identical over 7 bases. Germline CDR1 reads SGHAT; CDR2 reads FQNNGV. The CDR3 length is 18 residues. V shed 5 bases and J 1 base; nucleotides not matched to a gene: 14. The CDR3 region has the DNA TGTGCCAGCAGCCGATCACAGACAGGGCTCAGATCTGGAAACACCATATATTTT. Translation gives CASSRSQTGLRSGNTIYF.

By sample share, this clone is medium-sized. This sequence joins TRBV5-4 and TRBJ1-3; D unresolved. Per germline, CDR1 SGHNT and CDR2 YYREEE (reference sequence). Trimming pared 0 bases from V and 2 bases from J, leaving 15 bases between. The CDR3 is 17 amino acids. For the CDR3, the DNA is TGTGCCAGCAGCTTGGGGGTCGGACGGTCCACTGGAAACACCATATATTTT. Protein sequence: CASSLGVGRSTGNTIYF.

The V and J genes are TRBV2 and TRBJ2-3; 9 nucleotides line up with TRBD1. Germline V gene sequence: CDR1 SNHLY, CDR2 FYNNEI. The CDR3 is made up of 14 amino acids. V shed 5 bases, J shed 5 bases, and the junction held 5 bases outside the gene matches. The CDR3 is CASSYTGGRDTQYF. The CDR3 DNA follows: TGTGCCAGCAGTTATACAGGGGGCAGAGATACGCAGTATTTT.

The V call is TRBV19, the J call TRBJ1-6, with a possible D match to TRBD1 (5 bases). Trimming took 8 bases from V and 7 from J, leaving 15 bases between them. CDR1 and CDR2 from the germline V gene are LNHDA and SQIVND (reference sequence). CDR3 length: 14 amino acids. The CDR3 DNA reads as TGTGCCAGTTGGGACGGTCAACGAAATTCACCCCTCCACTTT. Translation: CASWDGQRNSPLHF. Together with reference TRBV19 and TRBJ1-6, the CDR3 gives the full variable domain: DGGITQSPKYLFRKEGQNVTLSCEQNLNHDAMYWYRQDPGQGLRLIYYSQIVNDFQKGDIAEGYSVSREKKESFPLTVTSAQKNPTAFYLCASWDGQRNSPLHFGNGTRLTVT.

This clone showed up just once. This chain uses TRBV29-1 with TRBJ1-3; D remains unclear. V was clipped by 2 bases and J by 7 bases, with 12 bases between them. The CDR3 is 13 residues long. In germline, CDR1 is SQVTM, CDR2 ANQGSEA. The CDR3 protein is CSVELRERNTIYF. The CDR3 nucleotides are TGCAGCGTTGAATTGAGGGAGAGGAACACCATATATTTT. Full variable domain (remainder filled in from reference TRBV29-1 and TRBJ1-3): SAVISQKPSRDICQRGTSLTIQCQVDSQVTMMFWYRQQPGQSLTLIATANQGSEATYESGFVIDKFPISRPNLTFSTLTVSNMSPEDSSIYLCSVELRERNTIYFGEGSWLTVV.

This clone was seen only once. The chain recombines TRBV7-2 with TRBJ1-1, with unresolved D. The V end was cut by 4 bases, the J end by 2 bases, with 11 bases between. CDR1 is SGHTA and CDR2 is FQGNSA in the germline V gene. The CDR3 extends over 14 amino acids. CDR3 in amino acids: CASSSRRVNTEAFF. CDR3 bases: TGTGCCAGCAGCTCCCGGAGGGTAAACACTGAAGCTTTCTTT.

The J gene is TRBJ2-4, the V gene TRBV30; 8 bases map to TRBD1. The V gene end was trimmed by 3 bases and the J gene end by 11 bases; junction bases not matched to a gene: 3. CDR1 and CDR2 (germline): GTSNPN, SVGIG (reference sequence). CDR3 length: 11 residues. The DNA of the CDR3 is TGTGCCTGGAGCAGGACAGGGCTTCAGTACTTC. Translation gives CAWSRTGLQYF.

This clone was recorded only once. The gene calls are TRBV2 and TRBJ1-1; perhaps TRBD1 as D (5 bases). The ends were cut back, 3 bases at V and 2 bases at J, with 10 bases in the middle. CDR3 size: 14 residues. Per germline, CDR1 SNHLY and CDR2 FYNNEI. The CDR3, as DNA: TGTGCCAGCAGTGATCGTCGGACAAACACTGAAGCTTTCTTT. Amino acids: CASSDRRTNTEAFF.

The chain couples TRBV19 to TRBJ2-2; D ambiguous. There are 13 residues in the CDR3. The germline V gene encodes CDR1 LNHDA and CDR2 SQIVND (reference sequence). The V end lost 3 bases, the J end lost 4 bases, and 6 bases lay between the germline ends. The CDR3 DNA reads TGTGCCAGTAGTATTCGGCGCACCGGGGAGCTGTTTTTT. It specifies CASSIRRTGELFF.

The chain couples TRBV7-2 to TRBJ2-6, with 7 positions matching TRBD1. From germline, CDR1 is SGHTA and CDR2 FQGNSA. The trim removed 1 base at V and 1 base at J, leaving 4 bases unmatched. This CDR3 is 17 amino acids long. CDR3 in amino acids: CASSLVATGSGANVLTF. In DNA form, the CDR3 reads TGTGCCAGCAGCTTAGTCGCGACAGGGTCTGGGGCCAACGTCCTGACTTTC.

This chain joins TRBV27 and TRBJ2-2; possibly TRBD2 for D (6 bases). CDR3 length: 13 residues. Per germline, CDR1 MNHEY and CDR2 SMNVEV (reference sequence). Trimming took 8 bases from V and 5 from J, leaving 12 bases between them. In nucleotides, the CDR3 is TGTGCCAGCGCGGGGCGGAGAACCGGGGAGCTGTTTTTT. This sequence encodes CASAGRRTGELFF.

The J gene is TRBJ2-7, the V gene TRBV28, with D unclear. Looked up from germline, CDR1 is MDHEN and CDR2 is SYDVKM. Trimming shortened V by 2 bases and J by 2 bases, and 7 bases separated the two germline ends. The CDR3 spans 13 residues. The CDR3 DNA reads TGTGCCAGCAGTTTAAAACCCGCCTACGAGCAGTACTTC. It translates to CASSLKPAYEQYF.

This chain joins TRBV18 and TRBJ2-1, with D maybe TRBD2 (5 bases). The CDR3 extends over 14 amino acids. In germline, CDR1 is KGHSH, CDR2 LQKENI. The V gene lost 3 bases and the J gene lost 9 bases, with 15 bases spanning the gap. The CDR3 region has the DNA TGTGCCAGCTCACCCCTCGGGGAAGGGAGTGAGCAGTTCTTC. This encodes CASSPLGEGSEQFF.

The chain links TRBV7-2 to TRBJ1-2; D uncertain. CDR3 length: 15 residues. The germline V and J ends were trimmed by 1 base and 0 bases, with 9 bases remaining between them. Per the germline V gene, CDR1 is SGHTA and CDR2 is FQGNSA. CDR3 in amino acids: CASSLVGRANYGYTF. CDR3 coding DNA: TGTGCCAGCAGCTTAGTGGGAAGGGCTAACTATGGCTACACCTTC.

The V and J genes are TRBV5-1 and TRBJ2-1, with 11 positions matching TRBD2. The junction had 5 bases not matched to a gene; V was cut back by 0 bases and J by 6 bases. Germline CDR1 SGHRS, CDR2 YFSETQ. The CDR3 covers 16 residues. The DNA for the CDR3 is TGCGCCAGCAGCTTGGGTAGCGGGAGGGCCTTCAATGAGCAGTTCTTC. Translated: CASSLGSGRAFNEQFF.

This chain joins TRBV19 and TRBJ1-1, with D possibly TRBD1 on 6 matching bases. The germline CDR1 and CDR2 sequences are LNHDA and SQIVND (reference sequence). V lost 7 bases and J 0 bases, leaving 6 bases between the germline ends. The CDR3 runs to 12 residues. CDR3 residues: CASKGVNTEAFF. The CDR3 nucleotides are TGTGCCAGTAAGGGGGTGAACACTGAAGCTTTCTTT.